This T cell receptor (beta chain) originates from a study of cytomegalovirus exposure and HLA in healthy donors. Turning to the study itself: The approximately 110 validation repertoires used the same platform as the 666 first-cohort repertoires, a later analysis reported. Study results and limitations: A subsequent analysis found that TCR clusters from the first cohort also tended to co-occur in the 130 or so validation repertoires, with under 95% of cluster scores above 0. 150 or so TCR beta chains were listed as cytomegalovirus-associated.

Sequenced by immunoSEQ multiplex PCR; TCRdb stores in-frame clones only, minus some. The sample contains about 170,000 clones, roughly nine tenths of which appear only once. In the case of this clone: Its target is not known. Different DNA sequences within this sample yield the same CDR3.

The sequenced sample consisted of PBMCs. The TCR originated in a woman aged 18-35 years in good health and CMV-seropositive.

The CDR3 sequence: CASGGLAGETQYF. The CDR3 region has the DNA TGTGCCAGCGGGGGACTAGCGGGAGAGACCCAGTACTTC. This chain uses TRBV2 with TRBJ2-5; 12 positions agree with TRBD2. The CDR3 loop spans 13 amino acids. The germline V gene has CDR1 SNHLY and CDR2 FYNNEI. The junction had 2 bases not matched to a gene; V was cut back by 8 bases and J by 4 bases. Full variable domain (rest looked up from reference TRBV2 and TRBJ2-5): EPEVTQTPSHQVTQMGQEVILRCVPISNHLYFYWYRQILGQKVEFLVSFYNNEISEKSEIFDDQFSVERPDGSNFTLKIRSTKLEDSAMYFCASGGLAGETQYFGPGTRLLVL.